The clone carrying this T cell receptor (beta chain) occurred a few times. The antigen is not known. The data are from a study of tumour-infiltrating T cells in Burkitt lymphoma. On the study more broadly: Patients covered every epidemiological subtype of Burkitt lymphoma. Notes on the study in general: Public clonotypes, several, appeared across numerous Burkitt lymphoma patients.

Data came from immunoSEQ multiplex PCR; TCRdb stores just in-frame clones and leaves some out. The data hold under 5,000 clones, with roughly an eighth observed a single time. V shed 6 bases, J shed 7 bases, and the junction held 9 bases outside the gene matches. The CDR3 has 14 amino acids. Germline V lookup: CDR1 SNHLY, CDR2 FYNNEI. The chain employs TRBV2 and TRBJ1-1; 9 positions agree with TRBD1. The TCR originated in a human donor with Burkitt lymphoma. The sample comprised tumor tissue. The CDR3 sequence is CASRRTGARGEAFF. The CDR3 nucleotides are TGTGCCAGCAGAAGGACAGGGGCGCGAGGTGAAGCTTTCTTT.